The present entry profiles one TCR beta chain with its context. The assay was immunoSEQ multiplex PCR, and TCRdb's table has in-frame clones only and misses some. The table lists 500,000 or so clones, roughly 87% of them singletons, with about 0.7% in the top ten. CDR1 and CDR2 (germline): MGHRA, YSYEKL. CDR3 length: 14 residues. V lost 3 bases to trimming and J lost 5 bases, with 10 bases between them. The source of the sample is a study of blood T cell repertoires in COVID-19. The specimen sequenced was PBMCs or T cells enriched from blood (not recorded which). The sequence came from a woman aged 18-35 years who had recovered from COVID-19. The chain links TRBV4-1 to TRBJ2-2, with D perhaps matching TRBD2 (5 bases). The CDR3 bases are TGCGCCAGCAGCCATGAGGGTGGGACCGGGGAGCTGTTTTTT. Its translation: CASSHEGGTGELFF.